This T cell receptor beta chain appears in the sequencing data of a study of cytomegalovirus exposure and HLA in healthy donors. Study findings and constraints: Among TCR sequences, most were rare, though some public TCRs appeared in many donors. The study flagged about 150 TCR beta chains as cytomegalovirus-associated. Cytomegalovirus status was reportedly diagnosed by the classifier with high specificity and sensitivity. First-cohort TCR clusters tended to co-occur in the approximately 110 validation repertoires, a later analysis found.

The CDR3 is 15 residues long. Germline loops: CDR1 MNHEY, CDR2 SMNVEV (reference sequence). V shed 5 bases, J shed 7 bases, and the junction held 8 bases outside the gene matches. About this clone: What it recognizes is unknown.

Profiled with immunoSEQ multiplex PCR; TCRdb holds only in-frame clones, not every one. The sample lists around 150,000 clones, approximately 90% occurring once. V is TRBV27 and J is TRBJ2-1; 10 positions agree with TRBD2. This sequence originates from a man between 18 and 35 years old in good health and CMV-seronegative. The sequencing sample was made of PBMCs. CDR3 in DNA: TGTGCCAGCAGTGAAGCGGGGGGGCCCGGAAATGAGCAGTTCTTC. Translation gives CASSEAGGPGNEQFF.